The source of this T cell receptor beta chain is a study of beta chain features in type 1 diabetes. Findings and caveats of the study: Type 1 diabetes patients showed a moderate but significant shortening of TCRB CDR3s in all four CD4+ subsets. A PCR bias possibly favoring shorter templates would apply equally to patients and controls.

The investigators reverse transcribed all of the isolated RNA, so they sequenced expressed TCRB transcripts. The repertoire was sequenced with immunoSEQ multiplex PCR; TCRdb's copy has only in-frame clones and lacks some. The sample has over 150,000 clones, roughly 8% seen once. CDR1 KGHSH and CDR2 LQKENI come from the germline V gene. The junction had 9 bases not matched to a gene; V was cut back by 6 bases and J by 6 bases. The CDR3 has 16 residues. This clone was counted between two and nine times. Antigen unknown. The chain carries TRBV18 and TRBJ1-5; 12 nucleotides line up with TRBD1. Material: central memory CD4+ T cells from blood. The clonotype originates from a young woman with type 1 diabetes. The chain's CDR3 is CASSPDGTGGGQPQHF. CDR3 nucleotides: TGTGCCAGCTCTCCGGACGGGACAGGGGGCGGTCAGCCCCAGCATTTT.